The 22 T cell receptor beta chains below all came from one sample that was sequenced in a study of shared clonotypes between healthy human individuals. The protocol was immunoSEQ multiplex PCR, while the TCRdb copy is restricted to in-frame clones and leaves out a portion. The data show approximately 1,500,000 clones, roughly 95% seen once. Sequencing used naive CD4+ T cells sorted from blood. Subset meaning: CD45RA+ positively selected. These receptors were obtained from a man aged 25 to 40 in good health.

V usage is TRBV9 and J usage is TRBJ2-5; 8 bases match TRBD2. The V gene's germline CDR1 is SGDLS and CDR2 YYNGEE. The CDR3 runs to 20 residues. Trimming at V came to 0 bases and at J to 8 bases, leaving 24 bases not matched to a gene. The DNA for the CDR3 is TGTGCCAGCAGCGTAGATCGAGGCAGGGAACTAGCGGAGGCCCCCGGTACCCAGTACTTC. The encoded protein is CASSVDRGRELAEAPGTQYF.

CDR3 protein: CASRGTTDTQYF. In nucleotides, the CDR3 is TGTGCCAGCCGAGGGACAACAGATACGCAGTATTTT. The genes are TRBV25-1 and TRBJ2-3; the D gene is possibly TRBD1 (6 bases). Germline CDR1 and CDR2: MGHDK and SYGVNS. The CDR3 extends over 12 amino acids. Trimming stripped 8 bases from V and 3 bases from J, with 9 bases between.

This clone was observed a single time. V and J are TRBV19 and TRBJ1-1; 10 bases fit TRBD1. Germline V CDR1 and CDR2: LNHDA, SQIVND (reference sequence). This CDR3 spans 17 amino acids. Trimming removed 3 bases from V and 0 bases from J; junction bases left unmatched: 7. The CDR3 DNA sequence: TGTGCCAGTAGTATTGTTGGGACAGGGGAAATGAACACTGAAGCTTTCTTT. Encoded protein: CASSIVGTGEMNTEAFF.

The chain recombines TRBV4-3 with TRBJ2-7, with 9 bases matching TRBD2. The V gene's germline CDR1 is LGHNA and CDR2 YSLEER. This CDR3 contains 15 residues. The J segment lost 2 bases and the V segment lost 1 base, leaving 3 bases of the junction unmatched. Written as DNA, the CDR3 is TGCGCCAGCAGCCAAGGACTAGCGGCAACCTACGAGCAGTACTTC. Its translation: CASSQGLAATYEQYF.

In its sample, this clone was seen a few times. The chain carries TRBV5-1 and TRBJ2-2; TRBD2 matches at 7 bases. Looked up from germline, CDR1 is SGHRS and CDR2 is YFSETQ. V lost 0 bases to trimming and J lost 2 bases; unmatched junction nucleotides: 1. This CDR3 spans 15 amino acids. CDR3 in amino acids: CASSLAAGNTGELFF. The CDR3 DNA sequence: TGCGCCAGCAGCTTGGCAGCGGGAAACACCGGGGAGCTGTTTTTT.

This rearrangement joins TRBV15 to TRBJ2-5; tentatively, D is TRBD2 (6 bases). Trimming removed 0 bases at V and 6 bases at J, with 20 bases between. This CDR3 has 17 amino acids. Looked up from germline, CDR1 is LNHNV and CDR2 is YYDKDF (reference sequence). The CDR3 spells CATSRETTRTIGQTQYF. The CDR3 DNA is TGTGCCACCAGCAGAGAGACGACTCGGACTATTGGGCAGACCCAGTACTTC. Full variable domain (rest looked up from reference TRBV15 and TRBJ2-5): DAMVIQNPRYQVTQFGKPVTLSCSQTLNHNVMYWYQQKSSQAPKLLFHYYDKDFNNEADTPDNFQSRRPNTSFCFLDIRSPGLGDTAMYLCATSRETTRTIGQTQYFGPGTRLLVL.

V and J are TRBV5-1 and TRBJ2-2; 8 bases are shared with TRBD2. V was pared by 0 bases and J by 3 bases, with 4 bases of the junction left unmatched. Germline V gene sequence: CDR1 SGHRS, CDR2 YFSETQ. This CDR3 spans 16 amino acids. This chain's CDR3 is CASSLGPGLDTGELFF. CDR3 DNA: TGCGCCAGCAGCTTGGGTCCGGGACTAGACACCGGGGAGCTGTTTTTT.

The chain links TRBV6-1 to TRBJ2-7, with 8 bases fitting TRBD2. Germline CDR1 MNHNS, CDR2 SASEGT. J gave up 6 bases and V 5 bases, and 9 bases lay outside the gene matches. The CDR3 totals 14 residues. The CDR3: CASSYRTSLGEQYF. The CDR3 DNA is TGTGCCAGCAGTTATAGGACTAGCTTAGGCGAGCAGTACTTC.

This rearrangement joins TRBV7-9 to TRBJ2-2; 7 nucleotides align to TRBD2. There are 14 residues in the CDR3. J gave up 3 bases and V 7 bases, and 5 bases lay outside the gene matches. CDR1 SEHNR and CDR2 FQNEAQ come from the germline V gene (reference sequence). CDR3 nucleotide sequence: TGTGCCAGCAACCCCCGGGGGGACACCGGGGAGCTGTTTTTT. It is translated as CASNPRGDTGELFF.

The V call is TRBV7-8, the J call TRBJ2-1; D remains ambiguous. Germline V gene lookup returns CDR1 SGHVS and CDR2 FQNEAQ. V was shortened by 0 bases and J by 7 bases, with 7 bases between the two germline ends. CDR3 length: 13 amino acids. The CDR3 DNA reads TGTGCCAGCAGCTTAGCGGGCAGGAATGAGCAGTTCTTC. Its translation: CASSLAGRNEQFF.

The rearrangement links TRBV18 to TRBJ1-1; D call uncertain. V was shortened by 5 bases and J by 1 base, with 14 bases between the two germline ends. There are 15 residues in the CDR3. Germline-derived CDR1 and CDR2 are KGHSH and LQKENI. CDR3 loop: CASSNGPGGNTEAFF. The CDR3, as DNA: TGTGCCAGCTCAAACGGACCCGGCGGGAACACTGAAGCTTTCTTT.

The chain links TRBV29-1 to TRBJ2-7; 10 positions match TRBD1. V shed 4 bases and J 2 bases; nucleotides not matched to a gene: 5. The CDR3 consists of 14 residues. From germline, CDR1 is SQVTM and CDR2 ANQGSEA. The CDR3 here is CSVGGGQGAYEQYF. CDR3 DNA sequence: TGCAGCGTTGGAGGAGGACAGGGGGCCTACGAGCAGTACTTC.

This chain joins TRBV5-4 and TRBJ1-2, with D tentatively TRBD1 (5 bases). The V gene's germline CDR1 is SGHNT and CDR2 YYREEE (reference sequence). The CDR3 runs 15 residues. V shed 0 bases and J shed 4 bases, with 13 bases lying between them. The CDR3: CASSLVRGGVYGYTF. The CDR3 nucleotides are TGTGCCAGCAGCTTGGTCCGGGGGGGAGTCTATGGCTACACCTTC.

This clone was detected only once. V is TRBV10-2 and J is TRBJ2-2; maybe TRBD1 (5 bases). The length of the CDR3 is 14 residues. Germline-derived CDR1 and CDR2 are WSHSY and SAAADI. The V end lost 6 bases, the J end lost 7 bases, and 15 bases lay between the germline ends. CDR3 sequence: CASRTTVLGGELFF. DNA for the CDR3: TGCGCCAGCAGAACGACAGTCCTTGGCGGGGAGCTGTTTTTT.

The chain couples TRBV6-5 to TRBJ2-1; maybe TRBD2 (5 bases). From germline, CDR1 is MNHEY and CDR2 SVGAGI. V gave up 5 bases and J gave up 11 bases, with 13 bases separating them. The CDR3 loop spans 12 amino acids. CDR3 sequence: CASSPERLQQFF. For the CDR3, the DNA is TGTGCCAGCAGTCCCGAGCGGTTGCAGCAGTTCTTC.

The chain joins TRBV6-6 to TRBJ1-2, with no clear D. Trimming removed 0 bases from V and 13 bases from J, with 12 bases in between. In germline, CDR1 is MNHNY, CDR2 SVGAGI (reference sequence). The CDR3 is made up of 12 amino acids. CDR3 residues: CASSYSPGLGTF. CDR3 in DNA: TGTGCCAGCAGTTACTCACCGGGCTTAGGCACCTTC.

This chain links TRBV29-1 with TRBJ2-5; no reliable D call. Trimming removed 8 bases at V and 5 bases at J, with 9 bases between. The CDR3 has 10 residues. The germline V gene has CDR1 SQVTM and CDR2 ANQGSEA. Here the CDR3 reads CSHGRETQYF. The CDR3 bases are TGCAGCCATGGGCGGGAGACCCAGTACTTC.

The CDR3 DNA is TGTGCCAGTAAGAGCAGGGGAGAGACCCAGTACTTC. This gives the protein CASKSRGETQYF. The chain employs TRBV19 and TRBJ2-5, with D possibly matching TRBD1 (6 bases). The CDR3 loop spans 12 amino acids. Germline CDR1 is LNHDA and CDR2 is SQIVND (reference sequence). V dropped 7 bases and J dropped 4 bases, with 10 bases sitting between them.

CDR3 residues: CASSLMAGELGTEAFF. As DNA, the CDR3 is TGCGCCAGCAGCTTGATGGCAGGGGAGTTGGGCACTGAAGCTTTCTTT. The chain recombines TRBV5-1 with TRBJ1-1, with D possibly TRBD1 on 6 matching bases. The V and J ends lost 1 base and 4 bases respectively, with 17 bases between them. The CDR3 loop spans 16 amino acids. Germline values: CDR1 SGHRS, CDR2 YFSETQ.

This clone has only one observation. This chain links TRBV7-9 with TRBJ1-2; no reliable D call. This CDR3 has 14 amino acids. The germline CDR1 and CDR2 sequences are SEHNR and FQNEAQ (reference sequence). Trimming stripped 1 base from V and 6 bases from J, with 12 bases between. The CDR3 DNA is TGTGCCAGCAGCTTAGAATATGGGTCCCATGGCTACACCTTC. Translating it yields CASSLEYGSHGYTF.

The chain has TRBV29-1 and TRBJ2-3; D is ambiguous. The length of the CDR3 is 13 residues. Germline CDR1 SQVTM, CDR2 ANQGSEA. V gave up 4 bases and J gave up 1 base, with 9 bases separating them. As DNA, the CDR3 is TGCAGCGTTGTAGGGCAAGGCACAGATACGCAGTATTTT. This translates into CSVVGQGTDTQYF.

CDR3 in DNA: TGTGCCGGGAAAGAGCAGGGGATAAACACTGAAGCTTTCTTT. This sequence encodes CAGKEQGINTEAFF. The chain joins TRBV7-9 to TRBJ1-1, with a weak D call TRBD1 (6 bases). The CDR3 loop spans 14 amino acids. V lost 11 bases and J 2 bases, leaving 18 bases between the germline ends. Germline V gives CDR1 SEHNR, CDR2 FQNEAQ (reference sequence).